The present TCR beta chain was sequenced within a study of blood T cell repertoires in COVID-19. Study processing details: Estimation of nucleated cell counts was performed using reference gene primer amplification. Some clones are missing from TCRdb's copy, which holds only in-frame ones; the method was immunoSEQ multiplex PCR. That table gives V, J and clone size, and the DNA gave D and trimming. The sample shows 350,000 or so clones, around 90% of them seen only once. Enrollment of patients from Seattle took place during active infection, with longitudinal follow-up. The sequence was collected from a woman aged 55 to 70 with COVID-19, enrolled during active disease. Sequences were obtained from peripheral blood.

CDR3 in amino acids: CASSRDSPLHF. CDR3 sequence (DNA): TGTGCCAGCAGTCGAGATTCACCCCTCCACTTT. The chain combines TRBV7-9 with TRBJ1-6; D gene ambiguous. This CDR3 is 11 amino acids long. Germline values: CDR1 SEHNR, CDR2 FQNEAQ (reference sequence). Trimming took 6 bases from V and 8 from J, leaving 5 bases between them.